This T cell receptor (beta chain) is drawn from a study of cytomegalovirus exposure and HLA in healthy donors. Study information: A prior analysis found fewer than 120 million unique TCR beta sequences from roughly 180 million T cells.

Note on this clone: Its cognate antigen is unknown.

PCR primers comprised 60 Vbeta and 13 Jbeta primers. In the original processing: About 11 million of tens of millions of unique TCR beta chains were shared, per a later count. Profiling relied on immunoSEQ multiplex PCR, and the TCRdb table lists in-frame clones only, not all of them. The V and J calls and clone size are taken from that table; D and trimming were inferred from the DNA. The sample gives 200,000 to 250,000 clones, approximately 78% of which show up once; around 2.7% is in the top ten. CDR1 and CDR2 from the germline V gene are SGHKS and YYEKEE (reference sequence). Between the trimmed V and J ends, which lost 2 bases and 6 bases, there was a span of 24 bases. The CDR3 has 18 amino acids. Study-wide results and limits: Common viral pathogens seemed to be connected with several of the most significant clusters, according to a later analysis.

This sequence was found in a woman aged 35 to 49 in good health and CMV-seronegative. Sequences were obtained from PBMCs. The chain links TRBV5-5 to TRBJ2-4; weak D call: TRBD1 (6 bases). The CDR3 region is CASSFRFRGEQILNIQYF. In DNA form, the CDR3 reads TGTGCCAGCAGCTTCCGGTTCAGGGGCGAACAAATTTTAAACATTCAGTACTTC.